Each of the 28 T cell receptor beta chains below was sequenced from the same sample in a study of CD8 T cells in ankylosing spondylitis. From the 5' RACE reads, TCRdb called clonotypes with MiXCR, one entry per CDR3 protein. The sample carries about 150,000 distinct CDR3 sequences, about an eighth recorded once. Sequenced material: blood, either unsorted or a sorted T cell fraction (not recorded which). The receptor source for this set is a female donor with ankylosing spondylitis or in good health (not recorded which).

In this sample, this clonotype turned up a few times. The rearrangement uses TRBV10-1 and TRBJ2-1; 12 bases fit TRBD2. This CDR3 region has 17 residues. The germline gives CDR1 WNHNN, CDR2 SYGVQD (reference sequence). After removal of 6 bases from V and 9 bases from J, the junction contained 15 bases not matched to a gene. The CDR3 loop is CASRPALAGGPSGEQFF. CDR3 coding DNA: TGCGCCAGCAGGCCGGCCCTAGCGGGGGGGCCGTCCGGTGAGCAGTTCTTC.

Ten or more counts support this clonotype. The rearrangement links TRBV20-1 to TRBJ1-2; D call uncertain. The V end was cut by 3 bases, the J end by 4 bases, with 6 bases between. The CDR3 length is 11 residues. CDR1 and CDR2 from the germline V gene are DFQATT and SNEGSKA (reference sequence). CDR3 in DNA: TGCAGTGCTAGCAAAGCCTATGGCTACACCTTC. Its translation is CSASKAYGYTF.

This clonotype was seen more than once but under ten times. The rearrangement joins TRBV20-1 to TRBJ1-1; maybe TRBD1 (5 bases). This CDR3 region has 15 residues. Germline CDR1 DFQATT, CDR2 SNEGSKA (reference sequence). Trimming stripped 6 bases from V and 1 base from J, with 18 bases between. The DNA of the CDR3 is TGCAGTGCCTCTTCCCCCACGAGGGGGAACACTGAAGCTTTCTTT. Encoded protein: CSASSPTRGNTEAFF.

V usage is TRBV5-1 and J usage is TRBJ2-5, with D tentatively TRBD1 (6 bases). The CDR3 is 15 amino acids. Looked up from germline, CDR1 is SGHRS and CDR2 is YFSETQ. V lost 4 bases, J lost 2 bases, and 15 bases lay in between. CDR3 nucleotides: TGCGCCAGCAGCCCGCAACAGGGAAGGCAAGAGACCCAGTACTTC. It is translated as CASSPQQGRQETQYF.

The chain uses TRBV18 and TRBJ2-7, with 7 bases aligning to TRBD2. There are 16 residues in the CDR3. The J segment lost 2 bases and the V segment lost 0 bases, leaving 7 bases of the junction unmatched. Per germline, CDR1 KGHSH and CDR2 LQKENI. The CDR3 coding sequence is TGTGCCAGCTCACCACCGGGAGGGACTATCACCTACGAGCAGTACTTC. This encodes CASSPPGGTITYEQYF.

This clonotype occurred many times. V and J are TRBV20-1 and TRBJ2-7; tentative D call: TRBD1 (6 bases). The ends were cut back, 0 bases at V and 2 bases at J, with 14 bases in the middle. This CDR3 spans 15 amino acids. Germline CDR1 is DFQATT and CDR2 is SNEGSKA (reference sequence). The CDR3 DNA is TGCAGTGCTAGAGACTTTCAGGCAGGGGCCTACGAGCAGTACTTC. This sequence encodes CSARDFQAGAYEQYF.

This clonotype has just a few counts. This rearrangement joins TRBV7-9 to TRBJ2-5; a possible D gene is TRBD1 (7 bases). CDR1 SEHNR and CDR2 FQNEAQ come from the germline V gene (reference sequence). The germline V and J ends were trimmed by 5 bases and 5 bases, with 15 bases remaining between them. The CDR3 covers 14 residues. The CDR3 loop is CASSAAAGGETQYF. The DNA for the CDR3 is TGTGCCAGCAGCGCAGCGGCAGGGGGGGAGACCCAGTACTTC. The full variable domain, completed using reference TRBV7-9 and TRBJ2-5, is DTGVSQNPRHKITKRGQNVTFRCDPISEHNRLYWYRQTLGQGPEFLTYFQNEAQLEKSRLLSDRFSAERPKGSFSTLEIQRTEQGDSAMYLCASSAAAGGETQYFGPGTRLLVL.

This clonotype was observed at least ten times. The chain employs TRBV21-1 and TRBJ2-1; no check of the table's D call, TRBD1, against the DNA was made. TRBV21-1 is recorded as a pseudogene. The CDR3 is made up of 22 amino acids. The CDR3 loop is CASSTSKGGTGWVKHSYNEQFF. CDR3 nucleotide sequence: TGTGCCAGCAGCACTTCAAAAGGGGGGACAGGGTGGGTCAAGCACTCCTACAATGAGCAGTTCTTC.

The chain carries TRBV7-9 and TRBJ2-7, with D hard to call. The CDR3 runs to 12 residues. Germline V CDR1 and CDR2: SEHNR, FQNEAQ (reference sequence). DNA for the CDR3: TGTACCGGCAGCCGTGAGATCTACGAGCAGTACTTC. Its protein product is CTGSREIYEQYF. Full variable domain (outside the CDR3, taken from reference TRBV7-9 and TRBJ2-7): DTGVSQNPRHKITKRGQNVTFRCDPISEHNRLYWYRQTLGQGPEFLTYFQNEAQLEKSRLLSDRFSAERPKGSFSTLEIQRTEQGDSAMYLCTGSREIYEQYFGPGTRLTVT.

This clonotype has ten or more counts. CDR3 nucleotide sequence: TGTGCCAGCGAGGGTATCGGGGAGCTGTTTTTT. Its protein product is CASEGIGELFF. V gene TRBV12-3 or TRBV12-4 combines with J gene TRBJ2-2, with D possibly matching TRBD2 (5 bases). This CDR3 contains 11 residues. Trimming removed 8 bases at V and 7 bases at J, with 8 bases between.

V and J are TRBV30 and TRBJ2-7, with TRBD2 matching over 13 bases. J lost 6 bases, V lost 4 bases, and 6 bases had no gene match. CDR3 length: 14 residues. Per germline, CDR1 GTSNPN and CDR2 SVGIG (reference sequence). The CDR3: CAWIGLAGVGEQYF. The DNA for the CDR3 is TGTGCCTGGATCGGACTAGCGGGAGTTGGCGAGCAGTACTTC. The full variable domain, in which reference TRBV30 and TRBJ2-7 provide the parts outside the CDR3, is SQTIHQWPATLVQPVGSPLSLECTVEGTSNPNLYWYRQAAGRGLQLLFYSVGIGQISSEVPQNLSASRPQDRQFILSSKKLLLSDSGFYLCAWIGLAGVGEQYFGPGTRLTVT.

The V call is TRBV5-6, the J call TRBJ2-7; D is possibly TRBD1 (6 bases). Germline CDR1 reads SGHDT; CDR2 reads YYEEEE. The CDR3 spans 13 residues. V lost 7 bases, J lost 5 bases, and 16 bases lay in between. The CDR3: CASGRDKSHEQYF. CDR3 nucleotides: TGTGCCAGCGGCCGGGACAAATCCCACGAGCAGTACTTC. Based on the CDR3 plus reference TRBV5-6 and TRBJ2-7, the full variable domain is DAGVTQSPTHLIKTRGQQVTLRCSPKSGHDTVSWYQQALGQGPQFIFQYYEEEERQRGNFPDRFSGHQFPNYSSELNVNALLLGDSALYLCASGRDKSHEQYFGPGTRLTVT.

This clonotype was seen ten or more times. J is TRBJ2-7 and V is TRBV19; no definite D call. This CDR3 spans 14 amino acids. Germline CDR1 and CDR2: LNHDA and SQIVND (reference sequence). Trimming removed 1 base from V and 7 bases from J, with 14 bases in between. CDR3 nucleotides: TGTGCCAGTAGTATAGCTAGTCCAGCCGGGGAGCAGTACTTC. Protein: CASSIASPAGEQYF.

This clonotype was counted at least ten times. The CDR3 here is CAISPARGTGELFF. CDR3 nucleotides: TGTGCCATCAGCCCAGCACGGGGAACCGGGGAGCTGTTTTTT. This chain uses TRBV10-3 with TRBJ2-2, with a tentative D call TRBD2 (5 bases). The CDR3 runs 14 residues. Germline V gene data show CDR1 as ENHRY and CDR2 as SYGVKD. V lost 6 bases and J lost 5, with 13 bases in between.

In this sample, this clonotype turned up many times. The chain links TRBV23-1 to TRBJ1-5; the match to TRBD1 covers 9 bases. TRBV23-1 is marked as an open reading frame, function uncertain. CDR3 size: 20 residues. Losses at the gene ends were 2 bases for V and 0 bases for J; bases not matched to a gene: 14. CDR3 DNA: TGCGCCAGCAGTCAAGCACGTTCCGGGACAGGGAACCATAGCAATCAGCCCCAGCATTTT. It encodes CASSQARSGTGNHSNQPQHF.

There are many counts of this clonotype. The chain is built from TRBV28 and TRBJ2-2; the match to TRBD2 covers 7 bases. The CDR3 totals 16 residues. Germline values: CDR1 MDHEN, CDR2 SYDVKM. V was clipped by 4 bases and J by 3 bases; unmatched bases: 8. CDR3 region: CASSSAGLADTGELFF. The CDR3 DNA reads TGTGCCAGCAGTTCGGCTGGCCTAGCGGACACCGGGGAGCTGTTTTTT.

This clonotype was counted at least ten times. This rearrangement joins TRBV5-1 to TRBJ1-2, with D tentatively TRBD1 (5 bases). Germline V gene lookup returns CDR1 SGHRS and CDR2 YFSETQ. The CDR3 sequence is 13 residues long. Trimming removed 3 bases at V and 8 bases at J, with 14 bases between. The CDR3 protein is CASSWGRQSGYTF. The CDR3 coding sequence is TGCGCCAGCAGCTGGGGACGCCAATCCGGCTACACCTTC.

This clonotype was counted ten times or more. The gene calls are TRBV20-1 and TRBJ2-7; 8 bases are a match to TRBD2. V lost 6 bases and J lost 2; bases outside the gene matches: 12. The CDR3 consists of 15 residues. Germline CDR1 DFQATT, CDR2 SNEGSKA (reference sequence). CDR3 DNA sequence: TGCAGTGCAACACAGGCCCTAGCGGGTCCCTACGAGCAGTACTTC. Translating gives CSATQALAGPYEQYF.

There are many counts of this clonotype. The CDR3 DNA is TGCAGCGTTGTGGGCGGGCAAGAGACCCAGTACTTC. This translates into CSVVGGQETQYF. The chain has TRBV29-1 and TRBJ2-5, with D possibly being TRBD2 (5 bases). CDR3 length: 12 amino acids. The ends were cut back, 4 bases at V and 2 bases at J, with 8 bases in the middle. Germline assignment: CDR1 SQVTM and CDR2 ANQGSEA.

This clonotype was observed at least ten times. The chain couples TRBV5-1 to TRBJ2-5; possible D gene TRBD1, 5 bases. V was trimmed by 0 bases and J by 2 bases, leaving 8 bases between them. In germline, CDR1 is SGHRS, CDR2 YFSETQ. The CDR3 spans 14 residues. The chain's CDR3 is CASSLEAGQETQYF. DNA for the CDR3: TGCGCCAGCAGCTTGGAGGCAGGGCAAGAGACCCAGTACTTC. Variable domain in full (rest from reference TRBV5-1 and TRBJ2-5): KAGVTQTPRYLIKTRGQQVTLSCSPISGHRSVSWYQQTPGQGLQFLFEYFSETQRNKGNFPGRFSGRQFSNSRSEMNVSTLELGDSALYLCASSLEAGQETQYFGPGTRLLVL.

This clonotype has a count of ten or more. J is TRBJ2-2 and V is TRBV6-1; D remains ambiguous. Trimming cost V 8 bases and J 2 bases, with 9 bases left between them. This CDR3 is 13 amino acids long. Germline V gene lookup returns CDR1 MNHNS and CDR2 SASEGT. The CDR3 reads CASRDPNTGELFF. CDR3 DNA: TGTGCCAGCCGCGACCCAAACACCGGGGAGCTGTTTTTT.

The sample holds many counts of this clonotype. The chain recombines TRBV3-1 with TRBJ1-2, with TRBD1 matching 7 bases. This CDR3 is 14 amino acids long. The V segment lost 3 bases and the J segment 6 bases; nucleotides outside the gene matches: 7. Germline assignment: CDR1 LGHDT and CDR2 YNNKEL (reference sequence). The CDR3 sequence is CASSHRTGADGYTF. The CDR3 bases are TGTGCCAGCAGCCACCGAACAGGGGCAGATGGCTACACCTTC.

In this sample, this clonotype turned up a few times. CDR3 amino acids: CASSRTSGSNEQFF. CDR3 DNA: TGTGCCAGCAGCCGTACTAGCGGGAGTAATGAGCAGTTCTTC. The V and J genes are TRBV3-1 and TRBJ2-1; 11 nucleotides align to TRBD2. Germline loops: CDR1 LGHDT, CDR2 YNNKEL (reference sequence). V shed 4 bases, J shed 7 bases, and the junction held 3 bases outside the gene matches. CDR3 size: 14 residues.

The chain combines TRBV12-3 or TRBV12-4 with TRBJ2-5; D may be TRBD2 (6 bases). V was trimmed by 4 bases and J by 4 bases, leaving 13 bases between them. There are 14 residues in the CDR3. CDR3 sequence reads: CASSSPLRGETQYF. In nucleotides, the CDR3 is TGTGCCAGCAGTTCCCCGTTGCGGGGAGAGACCCAGTACTTC.

This clonotype appeared a few times. Since a much larger clone is just one base distant, this may be a read error. The chain recombines TRBV20-1 with TRBJ1-4, with unresolved D. This CDR3 region has 11 residues. Germline V gene lookup returns CDR1 DFQATT and CDR2 SNEGSKA (reference sequence). V lost 0 bases to trimming and J lost 7 bases, with 3 bases between them. The DNA of the CDR3 is TGCAGTGCTAGAGAGGCTGAAAAACTGTTTTTT. Translated, it gives CSAREAEKLFF.

This clonotype was observed many times. The V call is TRBV11-2, the J call TRBJ2-1; D possibly uses TRBD1 or TRBD2 (6 bases each). This CDR3 region has 17 residues. In germline, CDR1 is SGHAT, CDR2 FQNNGV. The V end was cut by 5 bases, the J end by 12 bases, with 29 bases between. CDR3: CASSPVTRDKEFIRQFF. The CDR3 DNA reads TGTGCCAGCAGCCCAGTGACGCGGGACAAGGAGTTTATTAGGCAGTTCTTC.

In this sample, this clonotype turned up many times. The rearrangement uses TRBV12-3 or TRBV12-4 and TRBJ1-1, with D uncertain. The CDR3 length is 14 residues. Trimming shortened V by 4 bases and J by 4 bases, and 13 bases separated the two germline ends. The CDR3 DNA sequence: TGTGCCAGCAGTTCCAGAACGCCGGTCACTGAAGCTTTCTTT. Its translation is CASSSRTPVTEAFF.

V is TRBV28 and J is TRBJ2-5; no firm D call. This CDR3 has 14 residues. The V and J ends lost 6 bases and 1 base respectively, with 12 bases between them. Germline-derived CDR1 and CDR2 are MDHEN and SYDVKM. The CDR3 is CASSSNSFQETQYF. CDR3 DNA: TGTGCCAGCAGCTCCAACAGTTTCCAAGAGACCCAGTACTTC.